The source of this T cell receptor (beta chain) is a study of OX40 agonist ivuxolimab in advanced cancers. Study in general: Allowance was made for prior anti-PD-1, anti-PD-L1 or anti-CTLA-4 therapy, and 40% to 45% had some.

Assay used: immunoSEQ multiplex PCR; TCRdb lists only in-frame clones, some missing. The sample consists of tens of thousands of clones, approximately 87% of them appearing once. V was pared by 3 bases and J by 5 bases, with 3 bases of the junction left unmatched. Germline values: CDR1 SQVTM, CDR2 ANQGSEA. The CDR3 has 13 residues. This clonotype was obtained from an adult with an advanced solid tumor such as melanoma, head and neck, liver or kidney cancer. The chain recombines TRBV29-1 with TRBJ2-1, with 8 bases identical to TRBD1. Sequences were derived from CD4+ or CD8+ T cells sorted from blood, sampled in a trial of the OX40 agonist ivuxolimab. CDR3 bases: TGCAGCGTTGACAGGGGGCCCGACAATGAGCAGTTCTTC. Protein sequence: CSVDRGPDNEQFF.